One and the same sample provided the 8 T cell receptor beta chains below, sequenced in a study of cytomegalovirus exposure and HLA in healthy donors. Sequencing was performed with immunoSEQ multiplex PCR; in TCRdb, only in-frame clones are kept and a portion is missing. The table has more than 150,000 clones, roughly four fifths seen once. Input material: PBMCs. Receptor source: a young woman in good health and CMV-seropositive.

The V call is TRBV27, the J call TRBJ1-4; perhaps TRBD1 as D (6 bases). This CDR3 region has 16 residues. Trimming left V 4 bases short and J 0 bases short, with 12 bases between. The germline CDR1 and CDR2 sequences are MNHEY and SMNVEV (reference sequence). CDR3 in amino acids: CASSSTGTATNEKLFF. CDR3 coding DNA: TGTGCCAGCAGTTCGACAGGAACCGCAACTAATGAAAAACTGTTTTTT.

This chain connects TRBV5-1 to TRBJ1-1, with no clear D. The CDR3 consists of 13 residues. Trimming took off 2 bases at V and 5 bases at J, with 10 bases between the two ends. Germline V CDR1 and CDR2: SGHRS, YFSETQ. CDR3 region: CASSFRDGTEAFF. DNA for the CDR3: TGCGCCAGCAGCTTCCGGGATGGAACTGAAGCTTTCTTT. The full variable domain, its missing parts supplied by reference TRBV5-1 and TRBJ1-1, is KAGVTQTPRYLIKTRGQQVTLSCSPISGHRSVSWYQQTPGQGLQFLFEYFSETQRNKGNFPGRFSGRQFSNSRSEMNVSTLELGDSALYLCASSFRDGTEAFFGQGTRLTVV.

The chain carries TRBV7-2 and TRBJ2-7; D is undetermined. The length of the CDR3 is 13 residues. V lost 3 bases to trimming and J lost 0 bases, with 6 bases between them. Germline V gene sequence: CDR1 SGHTA, CDR2 FQGNSA. The CDR3 sequence is CASSFPNSYEQYF. In DNA form, the CDR3 reads TGTGCCAGCAGCTTCCCCAACTCCTACGAGCAGTACTTC.

The chain carries TRBV27 and TRBJ2-1, with 8 bases aligning to TRBD2. CDR3 length: 13 amino acids. Looked up from germline, CDR1 is MNHEY and CDR2 is SMNVEV (reference sequence). J gave up 9 bases and V 3 bases, and 4 bases lay outside the gene matches. The CDR3 spells CASSLGLVGEQFF. The DNA of the CDR3 is TGTGCCAGCAGTTTGGGACTAGTGGGTGAGCAGTTCTTC.

The chain uses TRBV6-5 and TRBJ1-1, with 8 positions matching TRBD1. The CDR3 length is 12 residues. V was clipped by 5 bases and J by 6 bases; unmatched bases: 2. The V gene's germline CDR1 is MNHEY and CDR2 SVGAGI. The CDR3 DNA is TGTGCCAGCAGTCTACAGGGGGCTGAAGCTTTCTTT. It is translated as CASSLQGAEAFF.

The V call is TRBV19, the J call TRBJ2-7; 9 bases match TRBD1. The J segment lost 1 base and the V segment lost 3 bases, leaving 4 bases of the junction unmatched. The germline gives CDR1 LNHDA, CDR2 SQIVND (reference sequence). The length of the CDR3 is 15 residues. The CDR3 loop is CASSMGTGRSYEQYF. CDR3 nucleotides: TGTGCCAGTAGTATGGGGACAGGGAGGTCCTACGAGCAGTACTTC.

This clone was seen many times. The CDR3: CASSQASSGDTQYF. CDR3 sequence (DNA): TGCGCCAGCAGCCAAGCCTCATCAGGCGATACGCAGTATTTT. This chain joins TRBV4-3 and TRBJ2-3; D gene uncertain. CDR3 size: 14 residues. Trimming stripped 1 base from V and 6 bases from J, with 11 bases between. Germline V gene data show CDR1 as LGHNA and CDR2 as YSLEER.

The CDR3 reads CTSSQEDFPIPTGTYEQYF. CDR3 bases: TGCACCAGCAGCCAAGAAGATTTCCCCATTCCGACAGGTACCTACGAGCAGTACTTC. The V gene is TRBV1, the J gene TRBJ2-7; the table's D call of TRBD1 was not tested on the DNA. TRBV1 represents a pseudogene. CDR3 length equals 19 residues.